The rows below give T cell receptor beta chains drawn from one sample of a study of blood T cells in healthy people across ages. One entry per CDR3 protein, called by TCRdb with MiXCR from the 5' RACE reads. The profile shows about 1.8 million distinct CDR3 sequences, about 49% of them singletons. Sequences were obtained from blood. These receptors were obtained from a woman aged 40 to 55 in good health. CDR3s include the opening cysteine and the closing phenylalanine or tryptophan. Each record gives: clone size, V gene, D gene, J gene, CDR3 DNA, CDR3 protein. D genes are given only for firm matches. Only part of the rows carry a size: once, few, many, or a class if the clone is expanded.

>few|TRBV29-1|-|TRBJ1-5
TGCAGCGCTGTTGTAGGGAGGAATCAGCCCCAGCATTTT
CSAVVGRNQPQHF
>-|TRBV7-9|-|TRBJ2-1
TGTGCCGGCAGAGGACAGAGCTCCTACAATGAGCAGTTCTTC
CAGRGQSSYNEQFF
>-|TRBV6-5|-|TRBJ2-1
TGTGCCAGCAGTCCTAGACCCAATGAGCAGTTCTTC
CASSPRPNEQFF
>few|TRBV28|-|TRBJ2-7
TGTGCCAGCAGTTCCTCCCGGGGACACGCGACCTACGAGCAGTACTTC
CASSSSRGHATYEQYF
>-|TRBV7-2|TRBD1|TRBJ2-3
TGTGCCAGCAGCTTCGGCAGGGGGCGTGCAGATACGCAGTATTTT
CASSFGRGRADTQYF
>-|TRBV3-1|-|TRBJ2-3
TGTGCCAGCAGCCAAGGTCCCGGGGGGCTGGGCACAGATACGCAGTATTTT
CASSQGPGGLGTDTQYF
>-|TRBV20-1|TRBD2|TRBJ2-7
TGCAGTGCTAGAACCGCGGGGGGTCTCTCCTACGAGCAGTACTTC
CSARTAGGLSYEQYF
>few|TRBV4-3|-|TRBJ2-5
TGCGCCAGCAGCCAAGTGCTTCAACAGACCCAGTACTTC
CASSQVLQQTQYF
>-|TRBV5-1|-|TRBJ1-6
TGCGCCAGCAGCTCTGAACAGTCGTCACCCCTCCACTTT
CASSSEQSSPLHF
>few|TRBV15|-|TRBJ1-5
TGTGCCACCAGCAGAGGGTCAGGTTTTAGCAATCAGCCCCAGCATTTT
CATSRGSGFSNQPQHF
>few|TRBV7-8|TRBD2|TRBJ2-6
TGTGCCAGCAGCTTAGCCGGGGGGGAACCTGGGGCCAACGTCCTGACTTTC
CASSLAGGEPGANVLTF
>-|TRBV2|TRBD1|TRBJ2-3
TGTGCCAGCAGTGCACAGGGGCGGTCCGTCGGTGATACGCAGTATTTT
CASSAQGRSVGDTQYF
>-|TRBV27|-|TRBJ1-2
TGTGCCAGCAGGGATCAAGGCTATGGCTACACCTTC
CASRDQGYGYTF
>few|TRBV7-2|-|TRBJ2-4
TGTGCCAGCAGCTTAGATGTTGCCATTCAGTACTTC
CASSLDVAIQYF
>-|TRBV6-5|TRBD1|TRBJ1-5
TGTGCCAGCAGTCCCGGACAGGTCCCCAGTCAGCCCCAGCATTTT
CASSPGQVPSQPQHF
>-|TRBV20-1|TRBD2|TRBJ2-7
TGCAGTGCTAGACGGGGGGAGGGAAACTACGAGCAGTACTTC
CSARRGEGNYEQYF
>-|TRBV18|TRBD1|TRBJ1-2
TGTGCCAGCTCACAGAAACCGGGACAGAATAACTATGGCTACACCTTC
CASSQKPGQNNYGYTF
>-|TRBV20-1|TRBD1|TRBJ2-5
TGCAGTGCCCCACAATACCAGACAGGGTGGGGCGAGACCCAGTACTTC
CSAPQYQTGWGETQYF
>-|TRBV5-1|-|TRBJ2-3
TGCGCCAGCAGCAGGGACGGGGCAGATTCGCAGTATTTT
CASSRDGADSQYF
>-|TRBV25-1|TRBD1|TRBJ1-6
TGTGCCACCATGGGACAGGGCTATTCACCCCTCCACTTT
CATMGQGYSPLHF
>-|TRBV7-3|TRBD1|TRBJ2-6
TGTGCCAGCAGCTTATTCCCGCCGGGACAGGGCCTTGCTGGGGCCAACGTCCTGACTTTC
CASSLFPPGQGLAGANVLTF
>-|TRBV14|-|TRBJ1-2
TGTGCCAGCAGCCAAGCCGGACACTCTAACTATGGCTACACCTTC
CASSQAGHSNYGYTF
>-|TRBV28|-|TRBJ2-5
TGTGCCAGCAGTCCTTACGGGACTCGCGGGACCCAGTACTTC
CASSPYGTRGTQYF
>-|TRBV6-1|-|TRBJ2-5
TGTGCCAGCAGTCTTCACAGGGATGGAGAGACCCAGTACTTC
CASSLHRDGETQYF
>-|TRBV6-1|TRBD1|TRBJ1-5
TGTGCCAGCAGTGAGAGGGACAGGGCCAATCAGCCCCAGCATTTT
CASSERDRANQPQHF
>-|TRBV28|-|TRBJ1-5
TGTGCCAGCATACCCGGACGTATTGATCAGCCCCAGCATTTT
CASIPGRIDQPQHF
>-|TRBV20-1|-|TRBJ2-1
TGCAGTGCCCTGGGGCAGTACTACAATGAGCAGTTCTTC
CSALGQYYNEQFF
>few|TRBV20-1|TRBD2|TRBJ2-7
TGCAGTGCTAGAGCTCGCGGGGGACTATTCGAAAGGAGCTCCTACGAGCAGTACTTC
CSARARGGLFERSSYEQYF
>-|TRBV6-2/TRBV6-3|-|TRBJ1-5
TGTGCCAGCAGGGGGGACATTGGCAATCAGCCCCAGCATTTT
CASRGDIGNQPQHF
>-|TRBV20-1|TRBD1|TRBJ2-5
TGCAGTGCTACTATGAGCCTACAGGGGTACCAAGAGACCCAGTACTTC
CSATMSLQGYQETQYF
>-|TRBV27|-|TRBJ2-7
TGTGCCAGCAGTGTAGTCAGGAGGGACGAGCAGTACTTC
CASSVVRRDEQYF